The present T cell receptor (beta chain) was sequenced within a study of T cell responses to AZD1222 COVID-19 vaccine. Study-level background: Recipients boosted at about 4 weeks or about 12 weeks are pooled. Study results and limitations: Just 6 or 7 people given AZD1222 tested seropositive at baseline. Targeting of unmutated variant regions was reportedly seen in nearly half of spike-specific TCRs. Samples come after the peak T cell response, not at day 14.

The protocol was immunoSEQ multiplex PCR, while the TCRdb copy is restricted to in-frame clones and leaves out a portion. Counted here are 100,000 to 150,000 clones, more than 75% occurring once; the ten biggest clones make up approximately 20%. CDR3 length: 13 amino acids. Germline V CDR1 and CDR2: SEHNR, FQNEAQ (reference sequence). The V end lost 7 bases, the J end lost 4 bases, and 14 bases lay between the germline ends. As regards this clone: Its antigen is as yet unknown.

This receptor was taken from an adult in good health. The sample was peripheral blood, taken on day 0 of AZD1222 vaccination. The rearrangement joins TRBV7-9 to TRBJ2-7, with D possibly TRBD1 on 6 matching bases. The CDR3 region is CASKTGYAYEQYF. CDR3 DNA: TGTGCCAGCAAGACAGGTTACGCGTACGAGCAGTACTTC. The full variable domain, its missing parts supplied by reference TRBV7-9 and TRBJ2-7, is DTGVSQNPRHKITKRGQNVTFRCDPISEHNRLYWYRQTLGQGPEFLTYFQNEAQLEKSRLLSDRFSAERPKGSFSTLEIQRTEQGDSAMYLCASKTGYAYEQYFGPGTRLTVT.